What follows are 32 T cell receptor beta chains derived from one specimen sequenced in a study of a mutant IDH1 vaccine in newly diagnosed glioma. The antigens for these receptors are not known. The repertoire was sequenced with immunoSEQ multiplex PCR; TCRdb's copy has only in-frame clones and lacks some. The profile shows approximately 60,000 clones, just under 90% of them singletons. Indicated time point: week 5, during vaccination. In every dose of vaccine, 300 ug of mutant IDH1 20-mer peptide was given alongside topical imiquimod. Sequenced material: PBMCs, taken from a glioma patient whose treatment included an IDH1 peptide vaccine. The source of these receptors is a woman between 40 and 50 years old with glioma.

CDR3 sequence reads: CASSHKQETQYF. The CDR3 coding sequence is TGTGCCAGCAGCCACAAGCAAGAGACCCAGTACTTC. The V and J genes are TRBV7-9 and TRBJ2-5, with D unclear. Germline CDR1 reads SEHNR; CDR2 reads FQNEAQ (reference sequence). The CDR3 is made up of 12 amino acids. V was pared by 5 bases and J by 2 bases, with 6 bases between.

The gene calls are TRBV2 and TRBJ2-1, with 10 positions matching TRBD2. The germline V gene has CDR1 SNHLY and CDR2 FYNNEI. J was trimmed by 7 bases and V by 6 bases; bases with no gene match: 9. This CDR3 comprises 15 residues. The CDR3 region has the DNA TGTGCCAGCAGCCCCATAGCGGGAGGAACAAATGAGCAGTTCTTC. Protein sequence: CASSPIAGGTNEQFF. Based on the CDR3 plus reference TRBV2 and TRBJ2-1, the full variable domain is EPEVTQTPSHQVTQMGQEVILRCVPISNHLYFYWYRQILGQKVEFLVSFYNNEISEKSEIFDDQFSVERPDGSNFTLKIRSTKLEDSAMYFCASSPIAGGTNEQFFGPGTRLTVL.

The chain recombines TRBV29-1 with TRBJ2-5, with D tentatively TRBD2 (5 bases). The CDR3 totals 12 residues. CDR1 is SQVTM and CDR2 is ANQGSEA in the germline V gene. V was cut by 3 bases and J by 2 bases, with 7 bases left in between. The CDR3 is CSVDPGQETQYF. CDR3 nucleotides: TGCAGCGTTGATCCGGGGCAAGAGACCCAGTACTTC.

The rearrangement links TRBV19 to TRBJ1-2, with TRBD1 as a possible D gene (6 bases). V was trimmed by 6 bases and J by 4 bases, leaving 15 bases between them. From germline, CDR1 is LNHDA and CDR2 SQIVND (reference sequence). The CDR3 runs to 14 residues. In DNA form, the CDR3 reads TGTGCCAGTAGCACCCAGGGGCGCGGCTATGGCTACACCTTC. Protein product: CASSTQGRGYGYTF.

V and J are TRBV30 and TRBJ1-3; D call uncertain. CDR3 length: 16 residues. From germline, CDR1 is GTSNPN and CDR2 SVGIG (reference sequence). Trimming stripped 2 bases from V and 5 bases from J, with 19 bases between. The CDR3 is CAWSSPPHGPRNTIYF. CDR3 in DNA: TGTGCCTGGAGTTCTCCCCCTCATGGTCCTAGAAACACCATATATTTT.

The J gene is TRBJ1-1, the V gene TRBV6-5; the D is unclear. Germline CDR1 MNHEY, CDR2 SVGAGI. The CDR3 contains 11 residues. Between the trimmed V and J ends, which lost 7 bases and 0 bases, there was a span of 3 bases. Here the CDR3 DNA reads TGTGCCAGCAAACTGAACACTGAAGCTTTCTTT. The encoded protein is CASKLNTEAFF.

The rearrangement joins TRBV2 to TRBJ2-3, with unresolved D. CDR3 length: 16 amino acids. CDR1 SNHLY and CDR2 FYNNEI come from the germline V gene. Trimming pared 5 bases from V and 3 bases from J, leaving 18 bases between. CDR3 bases: TGTGCCAGCAGTCAACTGTGGCAGGACCTTACAGATACGCAGTATTTT. Translated: CASSQLWQDLTDTQYF.

The chain uses TRBV6-1 and TRBJ1-1; no definite D call. The CDR3 has 13 residues. Germline CDR1 MNHNS, CDR2 SASEGT. The V gene lost 2 bases and the J gene lost 10 bases, with 14 bases spanning the gap. The CDR3 loop reads CASSELGMGTAFF. Here the CDR3 DNA reads TGTGCCAGCAGTGAATTGGGGATGGGAACAGCTTTCTTT.

The V call is TRBV5-1, the J call TRBJ2-7; 11 bases align to TRBD2. This CDR3 region has 18 residues. After removal of 0 bases from V and 4 bases from J, the junction contained 12 bases not matched to a gene. Germline lookup yields CDR1 SGHRS and CDR2 YFSETQ. The CDR3 reads CASSLGGRLAGNPYEQYF. DNA for the CDR3: TGCGCCAGCAGCTTGGGGGGGCGACTAGCGGGGAACCCTTACGAGCAGTACTTC.

DNA for the CDR3: TGTGCCACCAGCCCGCGGGCCGCTAACACAGATACGCAGTATTTT. Encoded protein: CATSPRAANTDTQYF. V usage is TRBV15 and J usage is TRBJ2-3, with D tentatively TRBD2 (5 bases). Germline V gene sequence: CDR1 LNHNV, CDR2 YYDKDF (reference sequence). The CDR3 has 15 residues. With 5 bases removed from V and 2 bases from J, the gap between germline ends came to 14 bases.

CDR3 in amino acids: CASSEQGAVQPQHF. DNA of the CDR3: TGTGCCAGCAGTGAACAGGGGGCTGTTCAGCCCCAGCATTTT. The V and J genes are TRBV6-4 and TRBJ1-5; TRBD1 agrees at 9 bases. This CDR3 has 14 amino acids. Germline CDR1 and CDR2: MRHNA and SNTAGT. The V and J ends lost 3 bases and 6 bases, in that order; junction bases with no gene match: 3.

The J gene is TRBJ2-1, the V gene TRBV18; TRBD2 agrees at 11 bases. Germline V lookup: CDR1 KGHSH, CDR2 LQKENI. Trimming took 6 bases from V and 5 from J; bases not matched to a gene: 12. This CDR3 has 17 residues. DNA of the CDR3: TGTGCCAGCTCGCTATTGACTAGCGGGATTTCCAACAATGAGCAGTTCTTC. As protein: CASSLLTSGISNNEQFF.

This rearrangement joins TRBV19 to TRBJ1-1, with 12 bases aligning to TRBD1. The V gene end was trimmed by 6 bases and the J gene end by 5 bases; junction bases not matched to a gene: 4. The CDR3 is 14 amino acids. Germline V CDR1 and CDR2: LNHDA, SQIVND (reference sequence). The DNA for the CDR3 is TGTGCCAGTAGGCGGGACAGGGGGCAAACTGAAGCTTTCTTT. Translated: CASRRDRGQTEAFF.

This clone occurred once. The chain links TRBV7-2 to TRBJ2-5; D remains ambiguous. This CDR3 is 11 amino acids long. V was clipped by 3 bases and J by 5 bases, with 4 bases between them. Germline CDR1 reads SGHTA; CDR2 reads FQGNSA. The CDR3 DNA follows: TGTGCCAGCAGCTTCTCGGAGACCCAGTACTTC. Translation: CASSFSETQYF.

The V gene is TRBV7-2, the J gene TRBJ2-1; D unclear. This CDR3 is 12 amino acids long. The germline CDR1 and CDR2 sequences are SGHTA and FQGNSA. V dropped 1 base and J dropped 9 bases, with 7 bases sitting between them. CDR3 nucleotide sequence: TGTGCCAGCAGCTTAGTAACCACTGAGCAGTTCTTC. Translation gives CASSLVTTEQFF.

The CDR3 loop reads CASSPGDGTYEQYF. CDR3 bases: TGTGCCAGCAGTCCAGGGGACGGGACCTACGAGCAGTACTTC. V usage is TRBV28 and J usage is TRBJ2-7; TRBD1 is a possible D gene (6 bases). The CDR3 extends over 14 amino acids. Trimming pared 5 bases from V and 2 bases from J, leaving 13 bases between. Germline V gives CDR1 MDHEN, CDR2 SYDVKM.

The chain links TRBV5-1 to TRBJ2-5, with TRBD1 identical over 8 bases. V trimming: 2 bases; J trimming: 2 bases; junction bases outside the gene matches: 14. The CDR3 is made up of 18 amino acids. CDR1 and CDR2 (germline): SGHRS, YFSETQ. The chain's CDR3 is CASSFLGGMRTGQETQYF. CDR3 DNA: TGCGCCAGCAGCTTCTTAGGAGGTATGAGGACAGGGCAAGAGACCCAGTACTTC. Based on the CDR3 plus reference TRBV5-1 and TRBJ2-5, the full variable domain is KAGVTQTPRYLIKTRGQQVTLSCSPISGHRSVSWYQQTPGQGLQFLFEYFSETQRNKGNFPGRFSGRQFSNSRSEMNVSTLELGDSALYLCASSFLGGMRTGQETQYFGPGTRLLVL.

The chain carries TRBV7-2 and TRBJ2-1; maybe TRBD2 (5 bases). Germline V gene sequence: CDR1 SGHTA, CDR2 FQGNSA. The CDR3 has 13 amino acids. V lost 4 bases, J lost 12 bases, and 16 bases lay in between. The CDR3 coding sequence is TGTGCCAGCAGCTCGGGATTACTAAAAGGGCAGTTCTTC. Encoded protein: CASSSGLLKGQFF.

The gene calls are TRBV7-9 and TRBJ2-5, with TRBD2 identical over 7 bases. The ends lost 11 bases at V and 4 bases at J; junction bases unmatched: 4. The CDR3 is 11 amino acids. The germline V gene encodes CDR1 SEHNR and CDR2 FQNEAQ (reference sequence). DNA of the CDR3: TGTGCCGCGATAGCGGGAGAGACCCAGTACTTC. Its translation: CAAIAGETQYF.

The chain employs TRBV20-1 and TRBJ1-2; TRBD1 matches 7 bases. The CDR3 contains 11 residues. CDR1 is DFQATT and CDR2 is SNEGSKA in the germline V gene (reference sequence). Trimming removed 6 bases from V and 8 bases from J; junction bases left unmatched: 6. The CDR3 sequence is CSATPGGGYTF. CDR3 DNA sequence: TGCAGTGCCACCCCAGGGGGGGGCTACACCTTC.

This clone was seen a handful of times. V and J are TRBV27 and TRBJ1-2, with no clear D. This CDR3 region has 13 residues. The V end lost 0 bases, the J end lost 6 bases, and 8 bases lay between the germline ends. Germline CDR1 is MNHEY and CDR2 is SMNVEV (reference sequence). In nucleotides, the CDR3 is TGTGCCAGCAGTTTATCGTTAATTCATGGCTACACCTTC. Translation gives CASSLSLIHGYTF.

In this sample, this clone turned up once. The chain combines TRBV7-2 with TRBJ2-3, with TRBD2 matching 9 bases. Per the germline V gene, CDR1 is SGHTA and CDR2 is FQGNSA. CDR3 size: 13 residues. V gave up 5 bases and J gave up 6 bases; unmatched junction bases: 3. In DNA form, the CDR3 reads TGTGCCAGCAGCACCCTAGCGGGGGATACGCAGTATTTT. The encoded protein is CASSTLAGDTQYF. Full variable domain (remainder filled in from reference TRBV7-2 and TRBJ2-3): GAGVSQSPSNKVTEKGKDVELRCDPISGHTALYWYRQSLGQGLEFLIYFQGNSAPDKSGLPSDRFSAERTGGSVSTLTIQRTQQEDSAVYLCASSTLAGDTQYFGPGTRLTVL.

Regarding this clone: This same CDR3 is encoded by further DNA sequences in the sample. In DNA form, the CDR3 reads TGCGCCAGCAGCTTGGCCACAGGGAGCTACAATGAGCAGTTCTTC. This codes for CASSLATGSYNEQFF. V gene TRBV5-1 combines with J gene TRBJ2-1; weak D call: TRBD1 (6 bases). CDR1 is SGHRS and CDR2 is YFSETQ in the germline V gene. Trimming cost V 0 bases and J 3 bases, with 10 bases left between them. The CDR3 sequence is 15 residues long.

This chain uses TRBV29-1 with TRBJ2-7, with 8 positions matching TRBD2. CDR1 and CDR2 (germline): SQVTM, ANQGSEA. There are 11 residues in the CDR3. V shed 5 bases, J shed 5 bases, and the junction held 2 bases outside the gene matches. The CDR3 DNA follows: TGCAGCGTTTCAGCGGGAGACGAGCAGTACTTC. Amino acid sequence: CSVSAGDEQYF.

The CDR3 region has the DNA TGTGCCAGCAGCTTGGGGGTACTAGCGTTGTACCAAGAGACCCAGTACTTC. It translates to CASSLGVLALYQETQYF. V and J are TRBV5-6 and TRBJ2-5; TRBD2 matches at 7 bases. In germline, CDR1 is SGHDT, CDR2 YYEEEE. The CDR3 contains 17 residues. The ends lost 0 bases at V and 0 bases at J; junction bases unmatched: 8. The full variable domain, rest sourced from reference TRBV5-6 and TRBJ2-5, is DAGVTQSPTHLIKTRGQQVTLRCSPKSGHDTVSWYQQALGQGPQFIFQYYEEEERQRGNFPDRFSGHQFPNYSSELNVNALLLGDSALYLCASSLGVLALYQETQYFGPGTRLLVL.

The chain recombines TRBV18 with TRBJ2-3, with D unclear. This CDR3 contains 12 residues. Germline CDR1 reads KGHSH; CDR2 reads LQKENI. With 4 bases removed from V and 0 bases from J, the gap between germline ends came to 2 bases. CDR3 in DNA: TGTGCCAGCTCACTTAGCACAGATACGCAGTATTTT. Residues: CASSLSTDTQYF.

Concerning this clone itself: At one end, the junction sequence differs from germline, possibly due to a read error. The V and J genes are TRBV7-7 and TRBJ1-1, with D perhaps matching TRBD1 (6 bases). Germline CDR1 reads SSHAT; CDR2 reads FNYEAQ (reference sequence). The CDR3 extends over 16 amino acids. The chain's CDR3 is CASSLGSGGMNTEAFF. DNA for the CDR3: TGTGCTAGCAGCTTAGGGTCTGGGGGCATGAACACTGAAGCTTTCTTT.

The chain carries TRBV9 and TRBJ2-5, with 10 bases fitting TRBD2. Germline V gene data show CDR1 as SGDLS and CDR2 as YYNGEE. The V and J ends lost 0 bases and 1 base, in that order; junction bases with no gene match: 0. The CDR3 runs to 15 residues. CDR3 nucleotides: TGTGCCAGCAGCGTAGCTAGCGGGAGCCAAGAGACCCAGTACTTC. It yields the protein CASSVASGSQETQYF.

The chain joins TRBV29-1 to TRBJ2-1; 7 nucleotides align to TRBD1. This CDR3 comprises 14 residues. Trimming cost V 3 bases and J 7 bases; bases outside gene matches: 9. CDR1 and CDR2 from the germline V gene are SQVTM and ANQGSEA. The CDR3 sequence is CSVEGGQGVNEQFF. The DNA for the CDR3 is TGCAGCGTTGAGGGCGGGCAGGGGGTAAATGAGCAGTTCTTC.

The CDR3 DNA reads TGTGCCAGCAGCTTGGAAACAGGGTTCTATGGCTACACCTTC. Translated: CASSLETGFYGYTF. The chain is built from TRBV5-6 and TRBJ1-2; D is perhaps TRBD1 (6 bases). The CDR3 is 14 amino acids. Trimming removed 0 bases from V and 4 bases from J, with 10 bases in between. The germline gives CDR1 SGHDT, CDR2 YYEEEE.

This rearrangement joins TRBV19 to TRBJ2-7; D perhaps matches TRBD2 (5 bases). The CDR3 has 14 residues. V lost 3 bases and J lost 6, with 15 bases in between. Germline lookup yields CDR1 LNHDA and CDR2 SQIVND (reference sequence). CDR3 amino acids: CASSMRGRAVEQYF. DNA for the CDR3: TGTGCCAGTAGTATGCGAGGGCGTGCGGTCGAGCAGTACTTC.

This clone has a single count. V and J are TRBV7-2 and TRBJ2-7; D unclear. The germline V and J ends were trimmed by 1 base and 4 bases, with 8 bases remaining between them. The CDR3 extends over 13 amino acids. Germline V gene data show CDR1 as SGHTA and CDR2 as FQGNSA. CDR3 DNA: TGTGCCAGCAGCTTAGACCATCTATACGAGCAGTACTTC. Translated: CASSLDHLYEQYF.